This T cell receptor (beta chain) was documented in a study of blood T cell repertoires in COVID-19. Profiled with immunoSEQ multiplex PCR; TCRdb holds only in-frame clones, not every one. Of fewer than 300,000 clones in the sample, approximately 93% were seen once. After removal of 4 bases from V and 5 bases from J, the junction contained 6 bases not matched to a gene. Looked up from germline, CDR1 is MGHDK and CDR2 is SYGVNS. CDR3 length equals 14 residues. Sequencing was done on a sample of peripheral blood. The J gene is TRBJ1-1, the V gene TRBV25-1; 8 nucleotides agree with TRBD1. The receptor was derived from a woman in her thirties with COVID-19, enrolled during active disease. The CDR3 DNA reads TGTGCCAGCAGTGCGTGGACAGGGATAACTGAAGCTTTCTTT. It is translated as CASSAWTGITEAFF. The variable domain in full, with the rest retrieved from reference TRBV25-1 and TRBJ1-1, is EADIYQTPRYLVIGTGKKITLECSQTMGHDKMYWYQQDPGMELHLIHYSYGVNSTEKGDLSSESTVSRIRTEHFPLTLESARPSHTSQYLCASSAWTGITEAFFGQGTRLTVV.